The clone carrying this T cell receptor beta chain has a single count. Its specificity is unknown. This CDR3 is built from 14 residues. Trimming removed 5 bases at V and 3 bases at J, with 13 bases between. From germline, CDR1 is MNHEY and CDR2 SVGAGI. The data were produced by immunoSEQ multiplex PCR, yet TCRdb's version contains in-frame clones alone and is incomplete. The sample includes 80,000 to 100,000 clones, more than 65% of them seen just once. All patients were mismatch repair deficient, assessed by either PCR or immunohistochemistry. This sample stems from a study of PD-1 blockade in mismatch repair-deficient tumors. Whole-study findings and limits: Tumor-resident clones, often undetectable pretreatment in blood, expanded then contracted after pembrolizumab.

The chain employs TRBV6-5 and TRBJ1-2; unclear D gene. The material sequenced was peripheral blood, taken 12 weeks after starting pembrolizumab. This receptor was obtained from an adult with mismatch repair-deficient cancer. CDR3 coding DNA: TGTGCCAGCAGTGTAGGGTTGGCAGACTATGGCTACACCTTC. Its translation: CASSVGLADYGYTF.